The subject of this entry is one TCR beta chain. Deletions cut 3 bases from V and 5 bases from J, with 14 bases between. Germline CDR1 and CDR2: SGHRS and YFSETQ. The CDR3 loop spans 15 amino acids. The sample comes from a study of blood T cell repertoires in COVID-19. Assay: immunoSEQ multiplex PCR; the TCRdb copy retains only in-frame clones and omits some. The profile covers about 190,000 clones, with about 83% appearing a single time and around 9% taken by the ten largest. The chain couples TRBV5-1 to TRBJ2-2; D is possibly TRBD1 (7 bases). Sequenced: PBMCs or T cells enriched from blood (not recorded which). The clonotype originates from a woman in her thirties who had recovered from COVID-19. CDR3: CASSSQGTSTGELFF. The CDR3 coding sequence is TGCGCCAGCAGCTCACAGGGGACTTCGACCGGGGAGCTGTTTTTT.